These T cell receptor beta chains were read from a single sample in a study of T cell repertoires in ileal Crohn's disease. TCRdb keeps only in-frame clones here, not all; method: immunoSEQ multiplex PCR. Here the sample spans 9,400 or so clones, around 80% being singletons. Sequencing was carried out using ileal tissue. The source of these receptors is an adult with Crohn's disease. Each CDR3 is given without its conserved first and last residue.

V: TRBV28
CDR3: ATVGGLYGYT

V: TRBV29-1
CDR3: SGGTSGRRGRETQY

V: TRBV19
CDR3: ASSTRDRGGYT

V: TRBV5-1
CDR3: ASSLRQNTGELF

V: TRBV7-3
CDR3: ASSYSPGDTQY

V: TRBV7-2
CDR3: ASSLQVNNSPLH

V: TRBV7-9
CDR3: ASSVQGGTSGTYEQY

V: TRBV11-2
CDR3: ASSTSGRNTGELF

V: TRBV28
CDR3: ASSRLHGSTDTQY

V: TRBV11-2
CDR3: ASSLRDYEQF

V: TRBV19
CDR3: ASSMGRPTSREKLF

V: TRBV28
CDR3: ASSLPGGFSYEQY

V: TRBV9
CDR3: ASSVSSGFNEQY